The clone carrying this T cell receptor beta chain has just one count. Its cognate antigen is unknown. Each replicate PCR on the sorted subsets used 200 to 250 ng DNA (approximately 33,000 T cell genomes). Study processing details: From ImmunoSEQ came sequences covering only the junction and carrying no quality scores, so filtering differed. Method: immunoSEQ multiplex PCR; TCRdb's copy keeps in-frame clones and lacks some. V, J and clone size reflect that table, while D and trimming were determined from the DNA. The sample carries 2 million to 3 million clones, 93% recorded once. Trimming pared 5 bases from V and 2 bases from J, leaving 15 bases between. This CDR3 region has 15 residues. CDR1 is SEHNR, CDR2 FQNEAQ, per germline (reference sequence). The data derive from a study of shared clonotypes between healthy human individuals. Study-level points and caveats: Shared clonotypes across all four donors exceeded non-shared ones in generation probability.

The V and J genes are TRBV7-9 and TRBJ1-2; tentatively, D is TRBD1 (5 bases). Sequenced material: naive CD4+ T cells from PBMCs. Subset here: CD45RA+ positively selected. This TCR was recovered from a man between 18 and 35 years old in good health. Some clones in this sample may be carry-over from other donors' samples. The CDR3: CASSHKGRRNYGYTF. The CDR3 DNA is TGTGCCAGCAGCCACAAGGGACGGAGGAACTATGGCTACACCTTC.